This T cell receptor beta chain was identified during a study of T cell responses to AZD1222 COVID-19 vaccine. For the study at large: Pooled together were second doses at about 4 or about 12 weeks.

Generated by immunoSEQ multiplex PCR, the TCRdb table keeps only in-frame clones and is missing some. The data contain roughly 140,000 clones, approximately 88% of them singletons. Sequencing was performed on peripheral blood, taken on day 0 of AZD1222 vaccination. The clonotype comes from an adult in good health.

Written as DNA, the CDR3 is TGCGCCAGCAGCCGCGGGCCTCAAGAGACCCAGTACTTC. This translates into CASSRGPQETQYF. J is TRBJ2-5 and V is TRBV5-1; the D gene is possibly TRBD2 (5 bases). V lost 4 bases to trimming and J lost 2 bases, with 9 bases between them. Looked up from germline, CDR1 is SGHRS and CDR2 is YFSETQ. The CDR3 has 13 residues.